These T cell receptor beta chains were read from a single sample in a study of regulatory T cells in long-lasting Graves disease. TCRdb processed the multiplex PCR reads anew with MiXCR; each CDR3 protein has one entry. The sample lists about 470,000 distinct CDR3 sequences, more than 20% occurring once. Sequencing was performed on peripheral blood mononuclear cells (PBMCs), taken when the disease was refractory, from a patient treated with antithyroid drugs. Every receptor here comes from a female donor with Graves disease. Both conserved end residues are part of each CDR3. The D gene is left open where the match is weak. Some rows mark clone size as missing; the rest say once, few, many or name a class of expanded clone.

v_gene: TRBV10-3; len: 12; j_gene: TRBJ2-7; d_gene: TRBD2; abundance: many; CDR3aa: CATNLAGGEQYF; CDR3nt: TGTGCCACCAACTTAGCGGGAGGCGAGCAGTACTTC
v_gene: TRBV10-3; len: 14; j_gene: TRBJ2-7; d_gene: TRBD2; abundance: many; CDR3aa: CAADSTGGTHEQYF; CDR3nt: TGTGCCGCCGACTCGACGGGAGGAACCCACGAGCAGTACTTC
v_gene: TRBV6-1; len: 13; j_gene: TRBJ2-5; d_gene: NA; abundance: many; CDR3aa: CASRESIQETQYF; CDR3nt: TGTGCCAGCAGGGAGAGCATCCAAGAGACCCAGTACTTC
v_gene: TRBV7-7; len: 13; j_gene: TRBJ2-1; d_gene: TRBD1; abundance: few; CDR3aa: CASSSLGQDEQFF; CDR3nt: TGTGCTAGCAGCTCCCTGGGACAGGATGAGCAGTTCTTC
v_gene: TRBV29-1; len: 12; j_gene: TRBJ2-7; d_gene: TRBD2; abundance: many; CDR3aa: CSVGGGSSEQYF; CDR3nt: TGCAGCGTTGGTGGCGGGAGTAGCGAGCAGTACTTC
v_gene: TRBV28; len: 14; j_gene: TRBJ2-7; d_gene: NA; abundance: many; CDR3aa: CASRIDYYSYEQYF; CDR3nt: TGTGCCAGCAGGATAGACTACTATTCCTACGAGCAGTACTTC
v_gene: TRBV5-1; len: 15; j_gene: TRBJ1-5; d_gene: NA; abundance: many; CDR3aa: CASSLGGNSNQPQHF; CDR3nt: TGTGCCAGCAGTTTAGGAGGGAATAGCAATCAGCCCCAGCATTTT
v_gene: TRBV6-1; len: 17; j_gene: TRBJ2-2; d_gene: TRBD2; abundance: few; CDR3aa: CASRPRLAGLSGGELFF; CDR3nt: TGTGCCAGCAGACCCCGACTAGCGGGATTATCAGGCGGGGAGCTGTTTTTT
v_gene: TRBV7-2; len: 12; j_gene: TRBJ1-2; d_gene: NA; abundance: many; CDR3aa: CASSPRTSGYTF; CDR3nt: TGTGCCAGCAGCCCCAGAACGAGCGGCTACACCTTC
v_gene: TRBV20-1; len: 17; j_gene: TRBJ1-2; d_gene: NA; abundance: many; CDR3aa: CSARDGRAKGLSYGYTF; CDR3nt: TGCAGTGCTAGAGATGGACGGGCGAAGGGACTGTCCTATGGCTACACCTTC
v_gene: TRBV9; len: 15; j_gene: TRBJ1-3; d_gene: NA; abundance: NA; CDR3aa: CASSPRTFSGNTIYF; CDR3nt: TGTGCCAGCAGCCCCCGGACCTTCTCTGGAAACACCATATATTTT
v_gene: TRBV12-3/TRBV12-4; len: 14; j_gene: TRBJ2-7; d_gene: NA; abundance: many; CDR3aa: CASSSDYRGREQYF; CDR3nt: TGTGCCAGCAGTTCCGACTACCGGGGAAGAGAGCAGTACTTC
v_gene: TRBV10-3; len: 13; j_gene: TRBJ1-1; d_gene: NA; abundance: few; CDR3aa: CAIRGTGNTEAFF; CDR3nt: TGTGCCATCAGAGGGACGGGGAACACTGAAGCTTTCTTT
v_gene: TRBV5-1; len: 16; j_gene: TRBJ2-3; d_gene: TRBD2; abundance: NA; CDR3aa: CASSLGSGRWTDTQYF; CDR3nt: TGCGCCAGCAGCTTGGGAAGCGGGAGGTGGACAGATACGCAGTATTTT
v_gene: TRBV20-1; len: 21; j_gene: TRBJ2-5; d_gene: TRBD2; abundance: few; CDR3aa: CSARAYVVKRSGLAGGETQYF; CDR3nt: TGCAGTGCTAGAGCGTATGTGGTCAAGAGGTCGGGACTAGCGGGAGGGGAGACCCAGTACTTC
v_gene: TRBV10-3; len: 15; j_gene: TRBJ2-7; d_gene: TRBD2; abundance: NA; CDR3aa: CAISEYPGLAYEQYF; CDR3nt: TGTGCCATCAGTGAGTACCCGGGACTAGCGTACGAGCAGTACTTC
v_gene: TRBV30; len: 13; j_gene: TRBJ1-2; d_gene: NA; abundance: NA; CDR3aa: CASEGVSNYGYTF; CDR3nt: TGTGCCTCGGAGGGGGTCTCCAACTATGGCTACACCTTC
v_gene: TRBV6-2/TRBV6-3; len: 12; j_gene: TRBJ1-1; d_gene: NA; abundance: many; CDR3aa: CASSYSTDEAFF; CDR3nt: TGTGCCAGCAGTTACTCAACAGATGAAGCTTTCTTT
v_gene: TRBV6-2/TRBV6-3; len: 14; j_gene: TRBJ2-7; d_gene: TRBD1; abundance: many; CDR3aa: CASSARDRVYEQYF; CDR3nt: TGTGCCAGCAGCGCCCGGGACAGGGTTTACGAGCAGTACTTC
v_gene: TRBV2; len: 16; j_gene: TRBJ2-2; d_gene: TRBD2; abundance: many; CDR3aa: CAFRGGKGGNTGELFF; CDR3nt: TGTGCCTTTCGCGGGGGTAAGGGCGGTAACACCGGGGAGCTGTTTTTT
v_gene: TRBV6-2/TRBV6-3; len: 12; j_gene: TRBJ1-5; d_gene: NA; abundance: many; CDR3aa: CASSYPGQGEHF; CDR3nt: TGTGCCAGCAGTTACCCAGGACAAGGAGAGCATTTT
v_gene: TRBV12-3/TRBV12-4; len: 14; j_gene: TRBJ1-1; d_gene: NA; abundance: many; CDR3aa: CASSPLAGGTEAFF; CDR3nt: TGTGCCAGCAGTCCTCTGGCGGGGGGGACTGAAGCTTTCTTT
v_gene: TRBV7-9; len: 15; j_gene: TRBJ2-6; d_gene: NA; abundance: many; CDR3aa: CASSLAGDGANVLTF; CDR3nt: TGTGCCAGCAGCTTAGCCGGGGATGGGGCCAACGTCCTGACTTTC
v_gene: TRBV30; len: 15; j_gene: TRBJ1-2; d_gene: TRBD1; abundance: many; CDR3aa: CAWSPDRKANYGYTF; CDR3nt: TGTGCCTGGAGTCCGGACAGGAAAGCTAACTATGGCTACACCTTC
v_gene: TRBV9; len: 14; j_gene: TRBJ1-1; d_gene: NA; abundance: many; CDR3aa: CASSVSYDPSEAFF; CDR3nt: TGTGCCAGCAGCGTATCCTATGATCCCTCTGAAGCTTTCTTT
v_gene: TRBV19; len: 15; j_gene: TRBJ2-5; d_gene: TRBD1; abundance: once; CDR3aa: CASSQGQGKKETQYF; CDR3nt: TGTGCCAGCTCCCAAGGACAGGGGAAGAAAGAGACCCAGTACTTC
v_gene: TRBV5-4; len: 14; j_gene: TRBJ1-1; d_gene: NA; abundance: NA; CDR3aa: CASGLAGMNTEAFF; CDR3nt: TGTGCCAGCGGCTTGGCAGGGATGAACACTGAAGCTTTCTTT
v_gene: TRBV7-2; len: 16; j_gene: TRBJ2-1; d_gene: NA; abundance: few; CDR3aa: CASSLAFWGNNNEQFF; CDR3nt: TGTGCCAGCAGCTTAGCATTCTGGGGGAACAACAATGAGCAGTTCTTC